This is a list of T cell receptor beta chains from one sample in a study of response to subunit inactivated influenza vaccine. MiXCR, applied by TCRdb to the RT-PCR reads, yields one record per CDR3 protein. This table holds approximately 700,000 distinct CDR3 sequences, roughly 14% found once. Source: PBMCs from blood, taken 12 days after vaccination. The receptor source for this set is a man aged 45-65 years who received an inactivated influenza vaccine. The CDR3 runs from the conserved cysteine through the conserved F or W. The D gene is left open where the match is weak. The size entry is marked missing in some rows and otherwise reads once, few, many or a size class.

>TRBV3-1|NA|TRBJ2-5|NA
CASSQGPLETQYF
TGTGCCAGCAGCCAAGGGCCTCTTGAGACCCAGTACTTC
>TRBV29-1|TRBD1|TRBJ2-1|NA
CSVAGTGRVF
TGCAGCGTGGCCGGGACAGGGAGGGTCTTC
>TRBV10-1|TRBD1|TRBJ2-2|NA
CATGQGGTGELFF
TGCGCCACAGGACAGGGAGGCACCGGGGAGCTGTTTTTT
>TRBV2|NA|TRBJ2-1|NA
CASRDLLAPRANEQFF
TGTGCCAGCAGGGACCTACTTGCTCCAAGGGCCAATGAGCAGTTCTTC
>TRBV7-2|NA|TRBJ2-2|many
CASSLQRYTGELFF
TGTGCCAGCAGCTTGCAGCGGTACACCGGGGAGCTGTTTTTT
>TRBV20-1|TRBD1|TRBJ2-7|NA
CSARSGTGKSYEQYF
TGCAGTGCGAGAAGTGGGACAGGGAAATCCTACGAGCAGTACTTC
>TRBV7-2|NA|TRBJ1-4|NA
CASSQGGIRGEKLFF
TGTGCCAGCAGCCAGGGTGGGATACGGGGTGAAAAACTGTTTTTT
>TRBV12-3/TRBV12-4|TRBD1|TRBJ2-3|NA
CASSGTGITDTQYF
TGTGCCAGCAGTGGGACAGGGATCACAGATACGCAGTATTTT
>TRBV6-1|TRBD2|TRBJ2-1|NA
CASSEAGHLRLAGGTYNEQFF
TGTGCCAGCAGTGAAGCGGGACACCTAAGACTAGCGGGAGGAACCTACAATGAGCAGTTCTTC
>TRBV6-1|TRBD1|TRBJ2-1|NA
CASSPEETGGGNEQIF
TGTGCCAGCAGTCCCGAAGAGACAGGGGGGGGCAATGAGCAGATCTTC
>TRBV6-1|NA|TRBJ1-6|many
CASSRRQDNSPLHF
TGTGCCAGCAGTCGACGACAGGATAATTCACCCCTCCACTTT
>TRBV20-1|TRBD1|TRBJ2-7|few
CSARDLVYQQGAPYEQYF
TGCAGTGCTAGAGATCTTGTTTACCAACAGGGGGCACCCTACGAGCAGTACTTC
>TRBV15|NA|TRBJ2-1|NA
CATSRDWDNNEQFF
TGTGCCACCAGCAGAGATTGGGACAACAATGAGCAGTTCTTC
>TRBV6-4|NA|TRBJ2-4|NA
CASSDGPKNIQYF
TGTGCCAGCAGTGACGGGCCTAAAAACATTCAGTACTTC
>TRBV5-1|NA|TRBJ2-1|few
CASSSGTTSYNEQFF
TGCGCCAGCAGCTCTGGGACCACCTCCTACAATGAGCAGTTCTTC
>TRBV5-1|TRBD2|TRBJ2-1|few
CASSLELAGGHNEQFF
TGCGCCAGCAGCTTGGAACTAGCGGGAGGACACAATGAGCAGTTCTTC
>TRBV6-2/TRBV6-3|NA|TRBJ2-7|NA
CASSWGTSSYEQYF
TGTGCCAGCAGTTGGGGCACCAGCTCCTACGAGCAGTACTTC
>TRBV18|TRBD1|TRBJ2-1|few
CASSGNTGAIYNEQFF
TGTGCCAGCTCGGGAAACACAGGGGCGATCTACAATGAGCAGTTCTTC
>TRBV9|NA|TRBJ2-1|few
CASSSGAGPRKFF
TGTGCCAGCAGCTCCGGGGCGGGCCCGAGGAAGTTCTTC
>TRBV12-3/TRBV12-4|TRBD1|TRBJ1-1|NA
CASSPGGLMNTEAFF
TGTGCCAGCAGTCCAGGGGGGTTAATGAACACTGAAGCTTTCTTT
>TRBV23-1|TRBD2|TRBJ2-3|few
CAYERASGTVSTDTQYF
TGCGCCTACGAACGGGCTAGCGGGACCGTTAGCACAGATACGCAGTATTTT
>TRBV18|NA|TRBJ1-1|few
CASSPLTMNTEAFF
TGTGCCAGCTCACCCCTAACGATGAACACTGAAGCTTTCTTT
>TRBV6-1|NA|TRBJ2-2|NA
CASSEVWLSNTGELFF
TGTGCCAGCAGTGAAGTGTGGCTCTCGAACACCGGGGAGCTGTTTTTT
>TRBV20-1|TRBD1|TRBJ2-7|NA
CSASFGTGAYEQYF
TGCAGTGCTAGCTTCGGGACAGGGGCCTACGAGCAGTACTTC
>TRBV5-1|NA|TRBJ2-4|few
CASSLEAGAKNIQYF
TGCGCCAGCAGCTTGGAAGCAGGGGCCAAAAACATTCAGTACTTC
>TRBV11-1|NA|TRBJ1-6|few
CASSPHATGSPLHF
TGTGCCAGCAGCCCCCATGCAACGGGGTCACCCCTCCACTTT
>TRBV28|TRBD2|TRBJ2-7|few
CASSFDSKATSGVYEQYF
TGTGCCAGCAGTTTCGACAGCAAGGCGACTAGCGGGGTCTACGAGCAGTACTTC
>TRBV7-8|TRBD2|TRBJ2-3|NA
CASSLIAGNTDTQYF
TGTGCCAGCAGCCTTATAGCGGGAAACACGGATACGCAGTATTTT
>TRBV28|TRBD1|TRBJ2-2|NA
CASSRRTGPNTGELFF
TGTGCCAGCAGTCGCAGGACAGGCCCGAACACCGGGGAGCTGTTTTTT
>TRBV28|TRBD2|TRBJ2-3|NA
CASSLYSGGRTDTQYF
TGTGCCAGCAGTTTATATAGCGGGGGGCGCACAGATACGCAGTATTTT
>TRBV29-1|TRBD2|TRBJ2-1|NA
CSVVPTSGEYNEQFF
TGCAGCGTTGTCCCAACTAGCGGGGAGTACAATGAGCAGTTCTTC
>TRBV7-2|NA|TRBJ2-1|few
CASSLVRAGFLASYNEQFF
TGTGCCAGCAGCTTAGTGCGGGCAGGGTTCCTAGCCTCCTACAATGAGCAGTTCTTC
>TRBV12-3/TRBV12-4|TRBD1|TRBJ1-1|NA
CASSLTGPGADTEAFF
TGTGCCAGCAGTTTGACAGGGCCGGGGGCCGACACTGAAGCTTTCTTT
>TRBV5-1|TRBD1|TRBJ1-3|NA
CASSLGDRDLSGNTIYF
TGCGCCAGCAGCTTGGGGGACAGGGACCTCTCTGGAAACACCATATATTTT
>TRBV6-1|NA|TRBJ2-1|few
CASSPPDFTSYNEQFF
TGTGCCAGCAGTCCGCCGGACTTTACCTCCTACAATGAGCAGTTCTTC
>TRBV15|NA|TRBJ2-6|few
CATSRGAGSSTGANVLTF
TGTGCCACCAGCAGAGGAGCAGGGAGCTCAACTGGGGCCAACGTCCTGACTTTC
>TRBV9|NA|TRBJ1-4|NA
CASSVGPAPNEKLFF
TGTGCCAGCAGCGTAGGGCCAGCACCTAATGAAAAACTGTTTTTT
>TRBV7-2|NA|TRBJ1-2|few
CASSPLQGPYGYTF
TGTGCCAGCAGCCCCCTCCAGGGCCCCTATGGCTACACCTTC
>TRBV28|TRBD2|TRBJ2-1|NA
CASSLISGKYNEQFF
TGTGCCAGCAGTTTGATTAGCGGGAAGTACAATGAGCAGTTCTTC
>TRBV4-2|NA|TRBJ1-5|NA
CASSQEMLLNQPQHF
TGTGCCAGCAGCCAAGAGATGCTCCTCAATCAGCCCCAGCATTTT
>TRBV5-1|TRBD1|TRBJ2-4|NA
CASSLQGAAKNIQYF
TGCGCCAGCAGCCTTCAGGGGGCAGCCAAAAACATTCAGTACTTC
>TRBV15|TRBD1|TRBJ2-1|NA
CATSHDRGPYNEQFF
TGTGCCACCAGCCATGACAGGGGCCCCTACAATGAGCAGTTCTTC
>TRBV6-5|TRBD2|TRBJ2-1|NA
CASSYSLADSYNEQFF
TGTGCCAGCAGTTACTCACTAGCGGACTCCTACAATGAGCAGTTCTTC
>TRBV12-3/TRBV12-4|TRBD2|TRBJ2-7|few
CATKRDSSYEQYF
TGTGCCACAAAGCGGGATAGCTCCTACGAGCAGTACTTC
>TRBV27|NA|TRBJ2-6|NA
CASSRAITGANVLTF
TGTGCCAGCAGCAGGGCAATTACTGGGGCCAACGTCCTGACTTTC
>TRBV12-3/TRBV12-4|NA|TRBJ2-2|NA
CAGSFLLNTGELFF
TGTGCCGGCAGTTTCTTGCTGAACACCGGGGAGCTGTTTTTT
>TRBV3-1|TRBD2|TRBJ2-5|NA
CASSQEREGFKTQYF
TGTGCCAGCAGCCAAGAGCGGGAGGGGTTTAAGACCCAGTACTTC
>TRBV5-1|TRBD2|TRBJ2-1|NA
CASSPIAGGTNNEQFF
TGCGCCAGCAGCCCCATAGCGGGGGGGACCAACAATGAGCAGTTCTTC
>TRBV4-3|NA|TRBJ1-2|NA
CASSLRTARPYYGYTF
TGCGCCAGCAGCCTTAGGACCGCCCGACCTTACTATGGCTACACCTTC
>TRBV29-1|NA|TRBJ2-1|many
CSVVPYNNEQFF
TGCAGCGTTGTCCCCTACAACAATGAGCAGTTCTTC
>TRBV30|TRBD2|TRBJ2-3|few
CAGNLPETSGGTDTQYF
TGTGCCGGGAACCTTCCTGAGACTAGCGGGGGCACAGATACGCAGTATTTT